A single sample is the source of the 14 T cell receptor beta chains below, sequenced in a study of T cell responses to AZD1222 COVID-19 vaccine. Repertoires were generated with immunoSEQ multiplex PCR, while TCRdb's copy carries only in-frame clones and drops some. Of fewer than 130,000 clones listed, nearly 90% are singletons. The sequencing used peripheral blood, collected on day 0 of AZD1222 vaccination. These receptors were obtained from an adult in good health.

CDR3 nucleotides: TGCGCCAGCAGCTTGTGGGAGGGCACTGAAGCTTTCTTT. This encodes CASSLWEGTEAFF. This rearrangement joins TRBV5-1 to TRBJ1-1; D gene unclear. V shed 1 base and J shed 4 bases, with 8 bases lying between them. The CDR3 is made up of 13 amino acids. Germline-derived CDR1 and CDR2 are SGHRS and YFSETQ. The whole variable domain, filled in from reference TRBV5-1 and TRBJ1-1, reads KAGVTQTPRYLIKTRGQQVTLSCSPISGHRSVSWYQQTPGQGLQFLFEYFSETQRNKGNFPGRFSGRQFSNSRSEMNVSTLELGDSALYLCASSLWEGTEAFFGQGTRLTVV.

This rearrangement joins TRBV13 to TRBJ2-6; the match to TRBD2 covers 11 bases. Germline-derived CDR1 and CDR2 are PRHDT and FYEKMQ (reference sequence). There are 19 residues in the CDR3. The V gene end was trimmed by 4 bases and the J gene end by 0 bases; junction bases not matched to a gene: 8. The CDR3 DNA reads TGTGCCAGCAGCTCCCTGACTAGCGGGATTAACTCTGGGGCCAACGTCCTGACTTTC. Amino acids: CASSSLTSGINSGANVLTF.

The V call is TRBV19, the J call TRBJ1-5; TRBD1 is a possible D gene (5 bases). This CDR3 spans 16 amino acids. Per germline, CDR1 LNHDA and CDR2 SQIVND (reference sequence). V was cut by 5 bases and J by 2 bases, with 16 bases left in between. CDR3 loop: CASSPDLLRGNQPQHF. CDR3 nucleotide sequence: TGTGCCAGTAGTCCAGACTTGCTCAGGGGCAATCAGCCCCAGCATTTT.

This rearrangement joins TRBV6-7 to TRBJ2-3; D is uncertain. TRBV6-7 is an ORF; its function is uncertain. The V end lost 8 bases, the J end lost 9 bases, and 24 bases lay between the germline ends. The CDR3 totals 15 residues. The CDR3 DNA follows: TGTGCCAGCCGAACAACATGGCCTTGGAGTAGAACGCAGTATTTT. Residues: CASRTTWPWSRTQYF.

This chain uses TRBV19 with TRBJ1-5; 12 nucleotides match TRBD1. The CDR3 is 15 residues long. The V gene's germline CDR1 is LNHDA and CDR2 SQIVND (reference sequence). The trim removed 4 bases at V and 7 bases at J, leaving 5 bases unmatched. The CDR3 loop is CASSTGTGGGQPQHF. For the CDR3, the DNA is TGTGCCAGTAGTACCGGGACAGGGGGCGGGCAGCCCCAGCATTTT.

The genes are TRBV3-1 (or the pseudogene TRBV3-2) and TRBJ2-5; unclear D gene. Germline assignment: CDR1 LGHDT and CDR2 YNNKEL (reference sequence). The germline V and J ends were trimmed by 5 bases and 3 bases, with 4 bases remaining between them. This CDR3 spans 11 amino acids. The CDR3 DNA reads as TGTGCCAGCAGCTATAAAGAGACCCAGTACTTC. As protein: CASSYKETQYF.

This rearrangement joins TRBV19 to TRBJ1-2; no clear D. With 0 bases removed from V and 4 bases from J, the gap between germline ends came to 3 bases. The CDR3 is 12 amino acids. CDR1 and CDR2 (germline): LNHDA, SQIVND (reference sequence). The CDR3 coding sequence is TGTGCCAGTAGTATAGAGGTCTATGGCTACACCTTC. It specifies CASSIEVYGYTF.

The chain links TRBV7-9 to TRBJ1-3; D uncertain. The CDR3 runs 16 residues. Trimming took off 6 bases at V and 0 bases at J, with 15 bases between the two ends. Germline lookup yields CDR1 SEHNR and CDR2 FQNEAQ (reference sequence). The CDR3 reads CASSLRPESSGNTIYF. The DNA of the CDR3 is TGTGCCAGCAGTTTACGACCTGAGAGCTCTGGAAACACCATATATTTT.

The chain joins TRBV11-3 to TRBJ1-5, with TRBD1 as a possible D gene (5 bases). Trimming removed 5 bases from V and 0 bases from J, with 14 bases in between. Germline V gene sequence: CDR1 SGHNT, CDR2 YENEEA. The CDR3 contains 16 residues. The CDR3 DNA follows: TGTGCCAGCAGCCATTGGACTCAGGGTAGCAATCAGCCCCAGCATTTT. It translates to CASSHWTQGSNQPQHF.

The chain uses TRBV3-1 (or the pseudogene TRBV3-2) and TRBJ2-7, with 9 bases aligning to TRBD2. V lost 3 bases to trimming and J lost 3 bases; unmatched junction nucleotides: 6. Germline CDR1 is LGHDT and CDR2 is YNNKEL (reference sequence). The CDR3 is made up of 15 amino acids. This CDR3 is CASSHRAGGSYEQYF. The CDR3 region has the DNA TGTGCCAGCAGCCACAGAGCGGGAGGTAGCTACGAGCAGTACTTC.

The CDR3 is CASSAGTGGSGELFF. Here the CDR3 DNA reads TGTGCCAGTAGTGCCGGGACAGGGGGCAGCGGGGAGCTGTTTTTT. The V call is TRBV19, the J call TRBJ2-2, with 12 positions matching TRBD1. The V segment lost 5 bases and the J segment 7 bases; nucleotides outside the gene matches: 5. The CDR3 has 15 amino acids. The germline CDR1 and CDR2 sequences are LNHDA and SQIVND (reference sequence).

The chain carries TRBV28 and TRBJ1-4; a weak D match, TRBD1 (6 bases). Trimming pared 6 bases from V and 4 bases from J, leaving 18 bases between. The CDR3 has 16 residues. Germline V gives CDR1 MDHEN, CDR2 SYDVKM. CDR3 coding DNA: TGTGCCAGCAGACGCGCGGGACAACAGAATAATGAAAAACTGTTTTTT. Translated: CASRRAGQQNNEKLFF.

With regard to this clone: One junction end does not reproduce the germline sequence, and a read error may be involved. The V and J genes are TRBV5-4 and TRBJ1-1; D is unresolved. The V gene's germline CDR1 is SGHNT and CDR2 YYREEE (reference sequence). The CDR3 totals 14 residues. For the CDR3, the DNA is TGTGCCAGCACCTTGGATCCGTCTAGGGCTGAAGCTTTCTTT. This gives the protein CASTLDPSRAEAFF. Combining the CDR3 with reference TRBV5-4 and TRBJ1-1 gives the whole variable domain ETGVTQSPTHLIKTRGQQVTLRCSSQSGHNTVSWYQQALGQGPQFIFQYYREEENGRGNFPPRFSGLQFPNYSSELNVNALELDDSALYLCASTLDPSRAEAFFGQGTRLTVV.

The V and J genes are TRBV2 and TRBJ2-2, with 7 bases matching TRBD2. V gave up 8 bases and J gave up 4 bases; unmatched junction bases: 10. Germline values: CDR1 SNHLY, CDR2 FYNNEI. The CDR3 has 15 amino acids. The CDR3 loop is CASSGGLVITGELFF. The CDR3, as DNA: TGTGCCAGCTCAGGCGGACTAGTTATCACCGGGGAGCTGTTTTTT.